This TCR beta chain was identified during a study of blood T cell repertoires in COVID-19. In the original analysis: Reference gene primer amplification gave estimated nucleated cell counts. The protocol was immunoSEQ multiplex PCR, while the TCRdb copy is restricted to in-frame clones and leaves out a portion. The V and J calls and the clone size are those of that table, but D and trimming were determined from the DNA. The table lists 60,000 to 85,000 clones, around 80% of them singletons. Germline CDR1 SGHDN, CDR2 FVKESK. This CDR3 region has 16 residues. Trimming cost V 0 bases and J 2 bases, with 13 bases left between them.

The chain combines TRBV14 with TRBJ1-1; D is unresolved. Sequencing input: peripheral blood. The TCR was taken from a woman aged 60-75 years with acute or convalescent COVID-19. CDR3 DNA: TGTGCCAGCAGCCAAGACGGTGACTTCTATAACACTGAAGCTTTCTTT. Its protein is CASSQDGDFYNTEAFF.